This T cell receptor beta chain was documented in a study of shared clonotypes between healthy human individuals. There are 15 residues in the CDR3. Unmatched junction bases numbered 3, after V lost 5 bases and J lost 0 bases. Germline-derived CDR1 and CDR2 are SGHTA and FQGNSA. Produced via immunoSEQ multiplex PCR; TCRdb's table is partial and in-frame only. This table has fewer than 800,000 clones, roughly nine tenths appearing once. CD8 cells classed as naive were CD45RO-negative and positively selected for CCR7, excluding terminally differentiated effector memory CD45RA+ cells. Specimen: naive CD8+ T cells sorted from blood. V and J are TRBV7-2 and TRBJ2-7, with 11 bases aligning to TRBD2. This sequence originates from a man aged 25 to 40 in good health. Here the CDR3 reads CASSISGRASYEQYF. CDR3 bases: TGTGCCAGCAGCATTAGCGGGAGGGCCTCCTACGAGCAGTACTTC.